A selection of T cell receptor beta chains follows, all from one sample in a study of blood T cell repertoires in COVID-19. Method: immunoSEQ multiplex PCR; TCRdb's copy keeps in-frame clones and lacks some. The sample gives approximately 280,000 clones, about 88% of which show up once; almost 1.5% is in the top ten. The material sequenced was peripheral blood. The origin of the receptors is a human donor with COVID-19, enrolled during active disease. The donor label of this sample is uncertain. Each CDR3 is given with its conserved first and last residue. D genes are given only for firm matches. The size of a clone is reported for some rows only, either as once, few or many, or as a class for expanded clones.

clone size	D gene	V gene	J gene	CDR3 DNA	CDR3 protein
.	.	TRBV27	TRBJ1-5	TGTGCCAGCAGATGGGGGGGGGCGGGGGGCGATCAGCCCCAGCATTTT	CASRWGGAGGDQPQHF
.	TRBD2	TRBV18	TRBJ2-1	TGTGCCAGCTCAACGAGGAACGGCGGGAGCTACAATGAGCAGTTCTTC	CASSTRNGGSYNEQFF
once	TRBD2	TRBV28	TRBJ2-1	TGTGCCAGCGGAAGTATAGCGGGAAGAAGTTACAATGAGCAGTTCTTC	CASGSIAGRSYNEQFF
.	TRBD1	TRBV28	TRBJ2-2	TGTGCCAGCAGTTTGGCGACAGGGGGCCTGACCGGGGAGCTGTTTTTT	CASSLATGGLTGELFF
.	TRBD1	TRBV28	TRBJ1-5	TGTGCCAGCAGTCCTCCGGACAGGGTATGGAGCAATCAGCCCCAGCATTTT	CASSPPDRVWSNQPQHF
once	TRBD2	TRBV7-2	TRBJ2-2	TGTGCCAGCAGCCTACGGGCGGGAGGGGGCACCGGGGAGCTGTTTTTT	CASSLRAGGGTGELFF
.	TRBD2	TRBV7-7	TRBJ2-2	TGTGCTAGCAGCGTCCGACTAGCGGCGTTAACCGGGGAGCTGTTTTTT	CASSVRLAALTGELFF
.	TRBD1	TRBV29-1	TRBJ2-1	TGCAGCGTTGGGCAGGGGGCCTACAATGAGCAGTTCTTC	CSVGQGAYNEQFF
.	.	TRBV30	TRBJ1-4	TGTGCCTGGAGTCGGGGGGGCGCGAATGAAAAACTGTTTTTT	CAWSRGGANEKLFF
.	TRBD2	TRBV7-9	TRBJ2-5	TGTGCCAGCAGCTCCCGGGAGGCTATCGGAGAGACCCAGTACTTC	CASSSREAIGETQYF
.	.	TRBV28	TRBJ2-7	TGTGCCAGTCGCCCCGGGACACCTTACGAGCAGTACTTC	CASRPGTPYEQYF
.	TRBD1	TRBV7-3	TRBJ1-2	TGTGCCAGCAGCTCCAGGACAGGGAATGGCTACACCTTC	CASSSRTGNGYTF
.	TRBD1	TRBV7-9	TRBJ2-5	TGTGCCAGCAGCTTAGCGTCGACAGGGTACCAAGAGACCCAGTACTTC	CASSLASTGYQETQYF
once	.	TRBV3-1/TRBV3-2	TRBJ2-7	TGTGCCAGCAGCCGAGAGTACTACGAGCAGTACTTC	CASSREYYEQYF
.	.	TRBV5-5	TRBJ1-3	TGTGCCAGCAGCCTGAATTACGCGGATCACTCTGGAAACACCATATATTTT	CASSLNYADHSGNTIYF
.	.	TRBV30	TRBJ1-1	TGTGCCTGGAGGGATTCAAGGGGTTTCACTGAAGCTTTCTTT	CAWRDSRGFTEAFF
.	.	TRBV5-1	TRBJ2-6	TGCGCCAGCAGCTTGGTCTCCTCTGGGGCCAACGTCCTGACTTTC	CASSLVSSGANVLTF